This T cell receptor beta chain comes out of a study of T-cell reconstitution after alpha-beta-depleted transplantation in children. Unique molecular identifiers were built into the TCRbeta library. TCRdb ran MiXCR on the PCR reads and lists one entry per CDR3 protein. The sample includes about 580,000 distinct CDR3 sequences, 27% of them seen just once. Study results and caveats: Newly generated T cells supplied most T-cell counts and diversity one year post-transplant. Day-60 TCRbeta diversity that was high in some patients was derived from surviving recipient T cells and thymic progenitors. By about two months after transplant, alpha-beta T cells reportedly arose from several hundred graft clones that had expanded.

Germline V gene sequence: CDR1 SGHVS, CDR2 FQNEAQ. With 4 bases removed from V and 0 bases from J, the gap between germline ends came to 10 bases. CDR3 length: 15 residues. This clonotype was seen only a few times. Its antigen is currently unknown. This receptor was taken from a boy in the first two years of life with Wiskott-Aldrich syndrome, due to receive a stem cell transplant. Here the sequenced sample was PBMCs, taken before TCRalphabeta/CD19-depleted stem cell transplant. The chain couples TRBV7-8 to TRBJ1-5; D is perhaps TRBD1 (6 bases). As DNA, the CDR3 is TGTGCCAGCAGCTACGGACAGCATAGCAATCAGCCCCAGCATTTT. It translates to CASSYGQHSNQPQHF.